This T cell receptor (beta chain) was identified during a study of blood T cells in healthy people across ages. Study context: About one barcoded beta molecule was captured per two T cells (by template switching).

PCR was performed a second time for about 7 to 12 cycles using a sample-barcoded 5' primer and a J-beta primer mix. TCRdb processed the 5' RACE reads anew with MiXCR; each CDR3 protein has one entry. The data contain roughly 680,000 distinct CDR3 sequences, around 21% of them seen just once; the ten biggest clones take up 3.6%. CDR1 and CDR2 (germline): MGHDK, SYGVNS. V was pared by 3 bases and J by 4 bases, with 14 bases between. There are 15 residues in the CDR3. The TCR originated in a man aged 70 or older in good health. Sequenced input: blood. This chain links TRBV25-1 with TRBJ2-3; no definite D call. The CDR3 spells CASSDTALVSDTQYF. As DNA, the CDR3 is TGTGCCAGCAGTGACACCGCTCTGGTGTCAGATACGCAGTATTTT.